The next 28 T cell receptor beta chains were all read from a single sample in a study of T cell changes during pregnancy in multiple sclerosis. The repertoire was sequenced with immunoSEQ multiplex PCR; TCRdb's copy has only in-frame clones and lacks some. The table includes about 62,000 clones, roughly 90% detected once. The sequencing used peripheral blood, collected in the second trimester of pregnancy. The receptor source for this set is a female donor in good health, enrolled as a control in a pregnancy study.

The chain couples TRBV7-3 to TRBJ2-3, with no clear D. Trimming took off 10 bases at V and 2 bases at J, with 10 bases between the two ends. This CDR3 region has 12 residues. CDR1 is SGHTA, CDR2 FQGTGA, per germline. This CDR3 reads CATEQITDTQYF. CDR3 sequence (DNA): TGTGCCACCGAACAGATCACAGATACGCAGTATTTT.

This sequence joins TRBV30 and TRBJ1-1; 12 nucleotides match TRBD1. The length of the CDR3 is 19 residues. CDR1 is GTSNPN, CDR2 SVGIG, per germline (reference sequence). V was clipped by 1 base and J by 0 bases; unmatched bases: 12. The CDR3 DNA reads as TGTGCCTGGAGTGCTCCCCGGGACAGGGGGCTCCCTATGAACACTGAAGCTTTCTTT. Its translation: CAWSAPRDRGLPMNTEAFF.

This clone was observed a few times. The chain uses TRBV4-2 and TRBJ1-2, with TRBD1 as a possible D gene (5 bases). Germline CDR1 and CDR2: LGHNA and YNFKEQ. The CDR3 has 12 residues. Trimming stripped 7 bases from V and 5 bases from J, with 11 bases between. CDR3 region: CASTGREYGYTF. CDR3 coding DNA: TGTGCCAGCACGGGCAGGGAATATGGCTACACCTTC.

The genes are TRBV9 and TRBJ2-5; maybe TRBD2 (6 bases). Germline CDR1 reads SGDLS; CDR2 reads YYNGEE. Trimming removed 0 bases from V and 5 bases from J, with 14 bases in between. The CDR3 loop spans 15 amino acids. The CDR3 region is CASSVGGVEGETQYF. In DNA form, the CDR3 reads TGTGCCAGCAGCGTAGGGGGGGTGGAGGGGGAGACCCAGTACTTC.

V gene TRBV9 combines with J gene TRBJ2-2; 10 nucleotides agree with TRBD2. The V gene's germline CDR1 is SGDLS and CDR2 YYNGEE. V was pared by 2 bases and J by 5 bases, with 6 bases of the junction left unmatched. CDR3 size: 16 residues. The DNA for the CDR3 is TGTGCCAGCAGCGTTTTTAGCGGGAGGAGAACCGGGGAGCTGTTTTTT. It yields the protein CASSVFSGRRTGELFF.

The V gene is TRBV2, the J gene TRBJ1-1, with D hard to call. The ends were cut back, 3 bases at V and 0 bases at J, with 11 bases in the middle. Germline CDR1 and CDR2: SNHLY and FYNNEI. The CDR3 spans 15 residues. The CDR3 reads CASSEERLMNTEAFF. The DNA for the CDR3 is TGTGCCAGCAGTGAGGAGCGTCTCATGAACACTGAAGCTTTCTTT. Full variable domain (outside the CDR3, taken from reference TRBV2 and TRBJ1-1): EPEVTQTPSHQVTQMGQEVILRCVPISNHLYFYWYRQILGQKVEFLVSFYNNEISEKSEIFDDQFSVERPDGSNFTLKIRSTKLEDSAMYFCASSEERLMNTEAFFGQGTRLTVV.

The rearrangement joins TRBV27 to TRBJ2-7, with 10 bases matching TRBD1. Per germline, CDR1 MNHEY and CDR2 SMNVEV (reference sequence). The CDR3 length is 17 residues. V trimming: 2 bases; J trimming: 6 bases; junction bases outside the gene matches: 13. CDR3 in amino acids: CASSLRITSTGGSEQYF. The CDR3, as DNA: TGTGCCAGCAGTTTACGCATTACGTCGACAGGGGGCTCCGAGCAGTACTTC.

The table lists this clone with a count of one. This chain links TRBV28 with TRBJ2-2; 9 bases are a match to TRBD2. V lost 7 bases to trimming and J lost 5 bases; unmatched junction nucleotides: 8. CDR3 size: 15 residues. Germline V lookup: CDR1 MDHEN, CDR2 SYDVKM. CDR3: CASTLGLAGTGELFF. The CDR3 nucleotides read TGTGCCAGCACCCTGGGGCTAGCGGGGACCGGGGAGCTGTTTTTT.

The chain joins TRBV7-3 to TRBJ2-1; 11 positions match TRBD2. V lost 4 bases to trimming and J lost 7 bases; unmatched junction nucleotides: 3. The germline V gene encodes CDR1 SGHTA and CDR2 FQGTGA. CDR3 length equals 14 residues. This CDR3 is CASSSLAGVNEQFF. The CDR3 DNA reads TGTGCCAGCAGCTCACTAGCGGGAGTGAATGAGCAGTTCTTC.

This clone has just a few counts. The rearrangement links TRBV10-3 to TRBJ1-3, with D perhaps matching TRBD1 (6 bases). The CDR3 length is 16 residues. The germline V gene encodes CDR1 ENHRY and CDR2 SYGVKD. Deletions cut 4 bases from V and 2 bases from J, with 15 bases between. CDR3 nucleotides: TGTGCCATCAGTGCACAGGGCCCTTCGGCTGGAAACACCATATATTTT. Translated: CAISAQGPSAGNTIYF.

This chain joins TRBV5-1 and TRBJ2-3; 11 bases map to TRBD2. V was clipped by 2 bases and J by 7 bases; unmatched bases: 6. The length of the CDR3 is 15 residues. Germline V CDR1 and CDR2: SGHRS, YFSETQ. In DNA, the CDR3 is TGCGCCAGCAGCTTAACTAGCGGGGGTTCGTATACGCAGTATTTT. This codes for CASSLTSGGSYTQYF. Looking up the rest from reference TRBV5-1 and TRBJ2-3 gives the full variable domain: KAGVTQTPRYLIKTRGQQVTLSCSPISGHRSVSWYQQTPGQGLQFLFEYFSETQRNKGNFPGRFSGRQFSNSRSEMNVSTLELGDSALYLCASSLTSGGSYTQYFGPGTRLTVL.

The genes are TRBV11-1 and TRBJ2-2; D is unclear. Trimming removed 5 bases at V and 0 bases at J, with 13 bases between. Germline-derived CDR1 and CDR2 are SGHAT and FQDESV (reference sequence). This CDR3 is 16 amino acids long. CDR3 sequence: CASSPRGAANTGELFF. CDR3 coding DNA: TGTGCCAGCAGCCCAAGAGGCGCCGCGAACACCGGGGAGCTGTTTTTT.

The chain carries TRBV15 and TRBJ2-3; D is perhaps TRBD2 (5 bases). V shed 0 bases and J shed 4 bases, with 8 bases lying between them. This CDR3 is 14 amino acids long. Germline CDR1 LNHNV, CDR2 YYDKDF (reference sequence). CDR3 region: CATSRDAGSDTQYF. The DNA for the CDR3 is TGTGCCACCAGCAGAGATGCGGGCTCAGATACGCAGTATTTT.

This clone has a single count. The V call is TRBV11-2, the J call TRBJ2-7; 12 nucleotides match TRBD2. The CDR3 totals 13 residues. Germline V gives CDR1 SGHAT, CDR2 FQNNGV. V lost 3 bases, J lost 8 bases, and 2 bases stayed unmatched. Here the CDR3 DNA reads TGTGCCAGCAGCTTGACTAGCGGGAGACAGCAGTACTTC. This encodes CASSLTSGRQQYF.

This clone was seen only a few times. The CDR3 is CASRDRDRAYSNQPQHF. Here the CDR3 DNA reads TGTGCCAGCAGAGACCGGGACAGAGCTTATAGCAATCAGCCCCAGCATTTT. The V and J genes are TRBV28 and TRBJ1-5; 7 positions agree with TRBD1. This CDR3 comprises 17 residues. With V trimmed by 6 bases and J by 0 bases, 11 bases remained unmatched. Per germline, CDR1 MDHEN and CDR2 SYDVKM. The whole variable domain, filled in from reference TRBV28 and TRBJ1-5, reads DVKVTQSSRYLVKRTGEKVFLECVQDMDHENMFWYRQDPGLGLRLIYFSYDVKMKEKGDIPEGYSVSREKKERFSLILESASTNQTSMYLCASRDRDRAYSNQPQHFGDGTRLSIL.

This sequence joins TRBV7-3 and TRBJ2-1, with D maybe TRBD1 (6 bases). V was clipped by 4 bases and J by 8 bases, with 15 bases between them. This CDR3 spans 14 amino acids. Germline-derived CDR1 and CDR2 are SGHTA and FQGTGA. The CDR3 sequence: CASSYGLGGYEQFF. CDR3 DNA sequence: TGTGCCAGCAGCTACGGCCTAGGGGGTTATGAGCAGTTCTTC.

The chain is built from TRBV18 and TRBJ2-7, with TRBD2 matching 11 bases. V shed 3 bases, J shed 3 bases, and the junction held 1 base outside the gene matches. Germline CDR1 and CDR2: KGHSH and LQKENI. CDR3 length: 14 amino acids. The CDR3 DNA is TGTGCCAGCTCACCCGGGACTAGCGGCTACGAGCAGTACTTC. Amino acid sequence: CASSPGTSGYEQYF.

The chain employs TRBV19 and TRBJ2-5, with D perhaps matching TRBD2 (6 bases). Germline V CDR1 and CDR2: LNHDA, SQIVND (reference sequence). V lost 6 bases to trimming and J lost 0 bases, with 8 bases between them. The CDR3 contains 13 residues. The CDR3 region has the DNA TGTGCCAGTAGCCCTAGCGACCAAGAGACCCAGTACTTC. As protein: CASSPSDQETQYF. Complete variable domain (other parts from reference TRBV19 and TRBJ2-5): DGGITQSPKYLFRKEGQNVTLSCEQNLNHDAMYWYRQDPGQGLRLIYYSQIVNDFQKGDIAEGYSVSREKKESFPLTVTSAQKNPTAFYLCASSPSDQETQYFGPGTRLLVL.

The rearrangement joins TRBV7-2 to TRBJ2-7, with TRBD2 matching 7 bases. Germline trimming cut 1 base from V and 2 bases from J; bases unmatched to any gene: 5. This CDR3 comprises 15 residues. CDR1 and CDR2 (germline): SGHTA, FQGNSA. CDR3 bases: TGTGCCAGCAGCTTAGTCGGGGGGAACCCCTACGAGCAGTACTTC. Translated, it gives CASSLVGGNPYEQYF. The full variable domain, rest sourced from reference TRBV7-2 and TRBJ2-7, is GAGVSQSPSNKVTEKGKDVELRCDPISGHTALYWYRQSLGQGLEFLIYFQGNSAPDKSGLPSDRFSAERTGGSVSTLTIQRTQQEDSAVYLCASSLVGGNPYEQYFGPGTRLTVT.

The chain joins TRBV4-3 to TRBJ2-1, with TRBD1 matching over 7 bases. Trimming took 4 bases from V and 0 from J; bases not matched to a gene: 3. The CDR3 runs 15 residues. Germline V gene lookup returns CDR1 LGHNA and CDR2 YSLEER. CDR3 loop: CASSPDRVSYNEQFF. The CDR3 DNA reads TGCGCCAGCAGCCCAGACAGGGTCTCCTACAATGAGCAGTTCTTC.

J is TRBJ2-7 and V is TRBV28; 14 positions match TRBD2. The CDR3 extends over 14 amino acids. V gave up 6 bases and J gave up 9 bases; unmatched junction bases: 7. From germline, CDR1 is MDHEN and CDR2 SYDVKM. The CDR3 DNA follows: TGTGCCAGCAGCCAGACTAGCGGGAGGGCGGGGCAGTACTTC. This gives the protein CASSQTSGRAGQYF.

The rearrangement links TRBV7-9 to TRBJ1-1; 12 nucleotides line up with TRBD1. With V trimmed by 5 bases and J by 8 bases, 9 bases remained unmatched. The CDR3 has 15 residues. CDR1 and CDR2 (germline): SEHNR, FQNEAQ (reference sequence). This chain's CDR3 is CASSPNGDRGREAFF. The CDR3, as DNA: TGTGCCAGCAGCCCAAATGGGGACAGGGGGCGCGAAGCTTTCTTT.

This clone was recorded once. CDR3 region: CAWSRGTDTQYF. CDR3 DNA sequence: TGTGCCTGGAGCAGGGGGACAGATACGCAGTATTTT. The chain recombines TRBV30 with TRBJ2-3; 7 nucleotides agree with TRBD1. Trimming took 3 bases from V and 3 from J; bases not matched to a gene: 0. CDR1 is GTSNPN and CDR2 is SVGIG in the germline V gene (reference sequence). This CDR3 has 12 residues.

The chain links TRBV7-9 to TRBJ2-7, with TRBD1 matching 7 bases. This CDR3 is built from 16 residues. The V gene's germline CDR1 is SEHNR and CDR2 FQNEAQ (reference sequence). V lost 5 bases to trimming and J lost 2 bases; unmatched junction nucleotides: 12. CDR3 protein: CASSQDRSWGPYEQYF. The CDR3 DNA reads TGTGCCAGCAGCCAGGACAGGTCATGGGGTCCCTACGAGCAGTACTTC.

The chain employs TRBV10-2 and TRBJ2-2; 15 bases line up with TRBD2. CDR3 length equals 17 residues. Germline V CDR1 and CDR2: WSHSY, SAAADI. V was clipped by 6 bases and J by 4 bases; unmatched bases: 6. The CDR3 region is CASSRTSGGAVTGELFF. CDR3 sequence (DNA): TGCGCCAGCAGCCGGACTAGCGGGGGGGCGGTCACCGGGGAGCTGTTTTTT.

The chain uses TRBV19 and TRBJ2-5; tentatively, D is TRBD1 (5 bases). Germline values: CDR1 LNHDA, CDR2 SQIVND (reference sequence). V was clipped by 7 bases and J by 5 bases, with 17 bases between them. This CDR3 contains 14 residues. The CDR3 DNA follows: TGTGCCAGTAACCTTGCAGGGTCAGGGGAGACCCAGTACTTC. This encodes CASNLAGSGETQYF.

In this sample, this clone turned up a few times. The chain combines TRBV19 with TRBJ1-1, with no clear D. V was clipped by 1 base and J by 2 bases, with 11 bases between them. The V gene's germline CDR1 is LNHDA and CDR2 SQIVND (reference sequence). This CDR3 is 15 amino acids long. In DNA form, the CDR3 reads TGTGCCAGTAGTATAGGGGGAGCCCTTAACACTGAAGCTTTCTTT. It translates to CASSIGGALNTEAFF.

The J gene is TRBJ2-7, the V gene TRBV15; 7 bases map to TRBD1. Germline V gene sequence: CDR1 LNHNV, CDR2 YYDKDF (reference sequence). This CDR3 is built from 17 residues. Trimming took 5 bases from V and 2 from J; bases not matched to a gene: 15. CDR3 protein: CATSGQSGTAPTYEQYF. CDR3 coding DNA: TGTGCCACCAGCGGGCAATCCGGGACAGCGCCGACCTACGAGCAGTACTTC.